This T cell receptor beta chain came from a study of blood T cell repertoires in COVID-19 (dated by TCRdb to 2018 to 2021). Notes on the research overall: Samples from collaborators originated in the United States, Italy and Spain and spanned both the acute and convalescent phases of COVID-19. The material from the prospective study consisted of cDNA or gDNA derived from T cells, B-cell-depleted T cells, or PBMCs. Subjects who had been exposed to COVID-19, were actively infected with it, or had recovered from it provided the deeply sampled blood TCRbeta repertoires that made up the dataset. A freely available public database, intended as a resource for researchers studying the immune response to SARS-CoV-2, is where the repertoires were released. The samples were drawn from the first 160 participants of the ongoing ImmuneRACE study and from 1,254 subjects provided by 6 global collaborators. Sample metadata almost always included a de-identified subject ID, COVID-19 status, age in years and sex. Where HLA class I and class II types were available, the types were taken from metadata supplied by the sample provider, not from assay-based typing.

Concerning this clone itself: It lacks a known antigen. Per-base quality was not reported, and no clone a single base away is much larger than it.

The CDR3 covers 12 residues, taking in both the cysteine and the phenylalanine. The CDR3 DNA has 36 bases and is translated from base 1. At the junction V is shortened by 11 bases and J by 3 bases, with 13 bases in between. According to the germline V gene, CDR1 reads SNHLY and CDR2 reads FYNNEI. General findings and caveats noted by the study authors: How much clinical and demographic metadata was included differed by source and by participant, and the metadata was provided uncurated.

The immunoSEQ Assay, a bias-controlled multiplex PCR, was used to amplify TCRbeta CDR3 regions from genomic DNA. As for how the authors treated the data: Nucleated cell counts per sample were estimated from amplification of reference gene primers within the assay. To quantify the absolute abundance of each unique TCRbeta CDR3 rearrangement, sequence reads were collapsed and filtered. Productive Simpson clonality was computed per sample as the square root of Simpson's diversity index over productive rearrangements. TCRdb stores this immuneACCESS table with in-frame sequences only. Part of the clones is absent; in the studies checked, under half of the shortfall reflects unresolved V genes, and no reason is known for the rest. That table is the source of V, J and clone size, and D and trimming were worked out from the DNA. In all, the sample holds some 130,000 clones, and about 91% of those were seen once. The top ten clones comprise approximately 10% of the sample.

Each collaborating institution followed its own protocols to collect whole blood in K2EDTA tubes. For TCRbeta analysis, collaborator samples were shipped as frozen whole blood, as isolated PBMCs, or as DNA extracted from either sample type. The sequence is built from TRBV2 and TRBJ2-5; TRBD2 is a possible D gene, resting on 5 matching bases. Sequenced: peripheral blood. The source of this sequence is a man over 45 with acute or convalescent COVID-19. The CDR3 protein: CAGRTDEETQYF. The nucleotide sequence reads TGTGCCGGTCGGACTGACGAAGAGACCCAGTACTTC.